The 27 T cell receptor beta chains reported below all come from one sample, sequenced in a study of T cell responses to AZD1222 COVID-19 vaccine. TCRdb's table, derived via immunoSEQ multiplex PCR, lists solely in-frame clones and lacks some. The sample lists approximately 150,000 clones; about 86% were seen once. This specimen consisted of peripheral blood, obtained 28 days after the second AZD1222 dose. The origin of the receptors is an adult who received the AZD1222 COVID-19 vaccine.

V usage is TRBV5-1 and J usage is TRBJ2-1, with 10 bases identical to TRBD2. The V and J ends lost 6 bases and 3 bases, in that order; junction bases with no gene match: 9. Germline V CDR1 and CDR2: SGHRS, YFSETQ. This CDR3 region has 16 residues. The CDR3 DNA is TGCGCCAGCACGCCCCCAGAGCGGGGGGGCTACAATGAGCAGTTCTTC. Translating it yields CASTPPERGGYNEQFF.

The CDR3 is CASSPFSKNIQYF. The CDR3 region has the DNA TGTGCCAGCAGCCCCTTTTCCAAAAACATTCAGTACTTC. The chain employs TRBV27 and TRBJ2-4; D is unresolved. Germline CDR1 MNHEY, CDR2 SMNVEV (reference sequence). The CDR3 has 13 residues. Trimming shortened V by 6 bases and J by 2 bases, and 8 bases separated the two germline ends.

This chain links TRBV9 with TRBJ1-5; D gene ambiguous. CDR3 size: 15 residues. In germline, CDR1 is SGDLS, CDR2 YYNGEE. The V end lost 9 bases, the J end lost 2 bases, and 18 bases lay between the germline ends. The CDR3 reads CAIQRRRAGNQPQHF. CDR3 bases: TGTGCCATCCAGAGGCGGAGGGCAGGCAATCAGCCCCAGCATTTT. The variable domain in full, with the rest retrieved from reference TRBV9 and TRBJ1-5, is DSGVTQTPKHLITATGQRVTLRCSPRSGDLSVYWYQQSLDQGLQFLIQYYNGEERAKGNILERFSAQQFPDLHSELNLSSLELGDSALYFCAIQRRRAGNQPQHFGDGTRLSIL.

The V and J genes are TRBV13 and TRBJ2-3, with 15 bases identical to TRBD2. The V segment lost 5 bases and the J segment 5 bases; nucleotides outside the gene matches: 8. The CDR3 spans 17 residues. Looked up from germline, CDR1 is PRHDT and CDR2 is FYEKMQ (reference sequence). The CDR3 DNA reads as TGTGCCAGCAGCGAAGGGACTAGCGGGGGGAGTATAGATACGCAGTATTTT. This translates into CASSEGTSGGSIDTQYF.

This clone was observed a few times. This chain connects TRBV9 to TRBJ1-2; a weak D match, TRBD1 (5 bases). Germline-derived CDR1 and CDR2 are SGDLS and YYNGEE. Trimming removed 0 bases at V and 5 bases at J, with 14 bases between. There are 15 residues in the CDR3. This CDR3 reads CASSVGGYSDYGYTF. DNA of the CDR3: TGTGCCAGCAGCGTAGGGGGGTACAGTGATTATGGCTACACCTTC.

This clone was observed a single time. The chain employs TRBV9 and TRBJ2-3; D unresolved. The CDR3 has 16 residues. CDR1 SGDLS and CDR2 YYNGEE come from the germline V gene. Trimming shortened V by 4 bases and J by 4 bases, and 19 bases separated the two germline ends. CDR3 DNA sequence: TGTGCCAGCAGCACACACTCCCCCCCGGCGGCAGATACGCAGTATTTT. Protein: CASSTHSPPAADTQYF.

The rearrangement links TRBV18 to TRBJ2-3, with 7 bases aligning to TRBD1. Germline V gene sequence: CDR1 KGHSH, CDR2 LQKENI. The CDR3 loop spans 14 amino acids. V lost 6 bases, J lost 2 bases, and 5 bases stayed unmatched. The CDR3 bases are TGTGCCAGCTCGCTTCAGGGGGACACAGATACGCAGTATTTT. It codes for CASSLQGDTDTQYF.

V gene TRBV29-1 combines with J gene TRBJ1-2; weak D call: TRBD1 (5 bases). Germline-derived CDR1 and CDR2 are SQVTM and ANQGSEA. The CDR3 runs to 11 residues. Trimming removed 1 base at V and 7 bases at J, with 7 bases between. The chain's CDR3 is CSVEAGIGYTF. CDR3 DNA sequence: TGCAGCGTTGAAGCAGGGATTGGCTACACCTTC.

This sequence joins TRBV3-1 (or the pseudogene TRBV3-2) and TRBJ2-3, with 12 bases that match TRBD2. The trim removed 5 bases at V and 5 bases at J, leaving 5 bases unmatched. Germline assignment: CDR1 LGHDT and CDR2 YNNKEL (reference sequence). CDR3 length: 15 amino acids. This CDR3 reads CASSWLAGGQDTQYF. The CDR3 DNA reads as TGTGCCAGCAGCTGGCTAGCGGGGGGGCAAGATACGCAGTATTTT.

The rearrangement links TRBV11-2 to TRBJ1-2; weak D call: TRBD1 (5 bases). CDR1 is SGHAT and CDR2 is FQNNGV in the germline V gene. The CDR3 totals 14 residues. Trimming took 1 base from V and 8 from J, leaving 14 bases between them. CDR3: CASSLGQTRFGYTF. The CDR3 DNA sequence: TGTGCCAGCAGCTTAGGACAGACTCGCTTCGGCTACACCTTC.

J is TRBJ2-5 and V is TRBV5-6; 9 bases map to TRBD1. Germline lookup yields CDR1 SGHDT and CDR2 YYEEEE. This CDR3 contains 15 residues. Trimming cost V 2 bases and J 5 bases; bases outside gene matches: 7. Written as DNA, the CDR3 is TGTGCCAGCAGCTTCGGGACAGGGCTTCGGGAGACCCAGTACTTC. Encoded protein: CASSFGTGLRETQYF.

J is TRBJ1-6 and V is TRBV7-6; D uncertain. V lost 1 base and J lost 6, with 4 bases in between. Per germline, CDR1 SGHVS and CDR2 FNYEAQ. The length of the CDR3 is 13 residues. CDR3 nucleotide sequence: TGTGCCAGCAGCTTAGACCCTAATTCACCCCTCCACTTT. Amino acids: CASSLDPNSPLHF.

The rearrangement uses TRBV7-6 and TRBJ2-7; D could derive from TRBD1 or TRBD2 (5 bases each). The germline V and J ends were trimmed by 4 bases and 7 bases, with 11 bases remaining between them. Germline CDR1 is SGHVS and CDR2 is FNYEAQ. This CDR3 spans 12 amino acids. CDR3 bases: TGTGCCAGCAGCTCAATGGGACGAGAGCAGTACTTC. The encoded protein is CASSSMGREQYF. The variable domain in full, completed from reference TRBV7-6 and TRBJ2-7, reads GAGVSQSPRYKVTKRGQDVALRCDPISGHVSLYWYRQALGQGPEFLTYFNYEAQQDKSGLPNDRFSAERPEGSISTLTIQRTEQRDSAMYRCASSSMGREQYFGPGTRLTVT.

The CDR3 coding sequence is TGTGCCAGCAGCCAAGCCGGGACAAGTGGAAACACCATATATTTT. It yields the protein CASSQAGTSGNTIYF. The chain couples TRBV3-1 (or the pseudogene TRBV3-2) to TRBJ1-3; D is perhaps TRBD1 (6 bases). V was pared by 1 base and J by 3 bases, with 10 bases between. Germline V gives CDR1 LGHDT, CDR2 YNNKEL (reference sequence). There are 15 residues in the CDR3.

The chain is built from TRBV28 and TRBJ1-1; 8 positions agree with TRBD1. Germline V CDR1 and CDR2: MDHEN, SYDVKM. The CDR3 covers 12 residues. V shed 10 bases, J shed 5 bases, and the junction held 6 bases outside the gene matches. The CDR3 region has the DNA TGTGCCACTACAGGGGGGTGGACTGAAGCTTTCTTT. Amino acid sequence: CATTGGWTEAFF.

The chain combines TRBV9 with TRBJ2-1; 8 nucleotides align to TRBD2. Unmatched junction bases numbered 11, after V lost 5 bases and J lost 7 bases. Germline loops: CDR1 SGDLS, CDR2 YYNGEE. The CDR3 is made up of 15 amino acids. CDR3 region: CASSGRGGSGNEQFF. Written as DNA, the CDR3 is TGTGCCAGCAGTGGACGGGGGGGCAGTGGAAATGAGCAGTTCTTC.

The V call is TRBV10-3, the J call TRBJ1-4; D gene unclear. The CDR3 covers 13 residues. CDR1 and CDR2 from the germline V gene are ENHRY and SYGVKD. Trimming cost V 3 bases and J 8 bases, with 10 bases left between them. This CDR3 is CAISDEGREKLFF. In nucleotides, the CDR3 is TGTGCCATCAGTGATGAGGGAAGGGAAAAACTGTTTTTT.

The chain couples TRBV19 to TRBJ1-3; 8 bases line up with TRBD1. Germline CDR1 and CDR2: LNHDA and SQIVND (reference sequence). The V and J ends lost 6 bases and 4 bases, in that order; junction bases with no gene match: 8. This CDR3 has 15 residues. In DNA form, the CDR3 reads TGTGCCAGTAGCCCGACAGGGGAGGCAGGAAACACCATATATTTT. As protein: CASSPTGEAGNTIYF.

The V and J genes are TRBV11-2 and TRBJ1-4; D may be TRBD1 (6 bases). CDR1 and CDR2 from the germline V gene are SGHAT and FQNNGV. The ends were cut back, 1 base at V and 3 bases at J, with 12 bases in the middle. This CDR3 is built from 16 residues. This chain's CDR3 is CASSLVGGGPNEKLFF. CDR3 sequence (DNA): TGTGCCAGCAGCTTAGTAGGGGGAGGACCTAATGAAAAACTGTTTTTT.

This CDR3 reads CASSSSWTSYSNEQFF. The CDR3 DNA sequence: TGTGCCAGTAGTTCCTCCTGGACTAGCTACTCCAATGAGCAGTTCTTC. The chain has TRBV19 and TRBJ2-1; TRBD2 matches 8 bases. This CDR3 is built from 16 residues. V dropped 5 bases and J dropped 6; count of bases not matched to a gene: 12. The germline CDR1 and CDR2 sequences are LNHDA and SQIVND (reference sequence). Together with reference TRBV19 and TRBJ2-1, the CDR3 gives the full variable domain: DGGITQSPKYLFRKEGQNVTLSCEQNLNHDAMYWYRQDPGQGLRLIYYSQIVNDFQKGDIAEGYSVSREKKESFPLTVTSAQKNPTAFYLCASSSSWTSYSNEQFFGPGTRLTVL.

The count of this clone is one. V and J are TRBV29-1 and TRBJ2-7; possibly TRBD1 or TRBD2 for D (5 bases each). This CDR3 spans 12 amino acids. Trimming stripped 4 bases from V and 0 bases from J, with 7 bases between. CDR1 and CDR2 (germline): SQVTM, ANQGSEA. The CDR3 spells CSVAGTSYEQYF. CDR3 bases: TGCAGCGTTGCGGGGACCTCCTACGAGCAGTACTTC.

The rearrangement uses TRBV5-4 and TRBJ1-1, with D unresolved. CDR1 is SGHNT and CDR2 is YYREEE in the germline V gene (reference sequence). With 4 bases removed from V and 0 bases from J, the gap between germline ends came to 4 bases. This CDR3 region has 12 residues. CDR3 protein: CASSRVNTEAFF. The DNA for the CDR3 is TGTGCCAGCAGCAGGGTGAACACTGAAGCTTTCTTT. Combining the CDR3 with reference TRBV5-4 and TRBJ1-1 gives the whole variable domain ETGVTQSPTHLIKTRGQQVTLRCSSQSGHNTVSWYQQALGQGPQFIFQYYREEENGRGNFPPRFSGLQFPNYSSELNVNALELDDSALYLCASSRVNTEAFFGQGTRLTVV.

The genes are TRBV2 and TRBJ1-5; no firm D call. The CDR3 length is 14 residues. V was trimmed by 8 bases and J by 0 bases, leaving 11 bases between them. CDR1 is SNHLY and CDR2 is FYNNEI in the germline V gene. The CDR3 DNA reads as TGTGCCAGCGGACGGGAATATAGCAATCAGCCCCAGCATTTT. Its protein product is CASGREYSNQPQHF.

There are a few counts of this clone. The chain has TRBV7-9 and TRBJ1-4; 10 positions match TRBD1. This CDR3 is 16 amino acids long. J was trimmed by 8 bases and V by 5 bases; bases with no gene match: 11. Germline V gene sequence: CDR1 SEHNR, CDR2 FQNEAQ (reference sequence). CDR3 sequence (DNA): TGTGCCAGCAGCCCAGGAGTGGGACAGGGGAACGAAAAACTGTTTTTT. Amino acids: CASSPGVGQGNEKLFF.

The rearrangement joins TRBV6-5 to TRBJ1-5; tentative D call: TRBD1 (5 bases). V lost 9 bases, J lost 0 bases, and 15 bases lay in between. CDR3 size: 15 residues. Per germline, CDR1 MNHEY and CDR2 SVGAGI. This chain's CDR3 is CASIVRGNSNQPQHF. The CDR3 DNA is TGTGCCAGTATTGTTAGGGGTAATAGCAATCAGCCCCAGCATTTT.

This sequence joins TRBV5-1 and TRBJ1-1, with 8 bases that match TRBD1. Per germline, CDR1 SGHRS and CDR2 YFSETQ. This CDR3 contains 16 residues. J was trimmed by 3 bases and V by 2 bases; bases with no gene match: 9. CDR3 coding DNA: TGCGCCAGCAGCTTACAGGGGACAGGTGGGGACACTGAAGCTTTCTTT. Translated: CASSLQGTGGDTEAFF. Filled out from reference TRBV5-1 and TRBJ1-1, the complete variable domain reads KAGVTQTPRYLIKTRGQQVTLSCSPISGHRSVSWYQQTPGQGLQFLFEYFSETQRNKGNFPGRFSGRQFSNSRSEMNVSTLELGDSALYLCASSLQGTGGDTEAFFGQGTRLTVV.

This chain joins TRBV30 and TRBJ1-3; TRBD1 agrees at 7 bases. The CDR3 covers 13 residues. V lost 2 bases, J lost 15 bases, and 13 bases stayed unmatched. Looked up from germline, CDR1 is GTSNPN and CDR2 is SVGIG (reference sequence). The CDR3 nucleotides are TGTGCCTGGAGTATCCGGGACAGCCAGCCGGGATATTTT. Its protein product is CAWSIRDSQPGYF.